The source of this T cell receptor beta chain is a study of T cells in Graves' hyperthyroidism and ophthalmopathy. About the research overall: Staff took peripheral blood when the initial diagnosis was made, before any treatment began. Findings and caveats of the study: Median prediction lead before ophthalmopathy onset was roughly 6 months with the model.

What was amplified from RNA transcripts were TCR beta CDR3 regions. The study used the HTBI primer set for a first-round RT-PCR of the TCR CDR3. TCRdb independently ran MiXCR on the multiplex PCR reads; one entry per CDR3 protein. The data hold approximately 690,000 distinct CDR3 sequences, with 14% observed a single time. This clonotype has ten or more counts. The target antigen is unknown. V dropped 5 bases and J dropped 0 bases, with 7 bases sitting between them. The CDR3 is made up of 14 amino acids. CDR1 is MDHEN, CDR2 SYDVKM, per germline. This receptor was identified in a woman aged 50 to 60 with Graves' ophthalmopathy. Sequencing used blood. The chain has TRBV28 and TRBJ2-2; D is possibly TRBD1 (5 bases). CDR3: CASSTGSNTGELFF. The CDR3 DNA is TGTGCCAGCAGTACAGGTTCGAACACCGGGGAGCTGTTTTTT.